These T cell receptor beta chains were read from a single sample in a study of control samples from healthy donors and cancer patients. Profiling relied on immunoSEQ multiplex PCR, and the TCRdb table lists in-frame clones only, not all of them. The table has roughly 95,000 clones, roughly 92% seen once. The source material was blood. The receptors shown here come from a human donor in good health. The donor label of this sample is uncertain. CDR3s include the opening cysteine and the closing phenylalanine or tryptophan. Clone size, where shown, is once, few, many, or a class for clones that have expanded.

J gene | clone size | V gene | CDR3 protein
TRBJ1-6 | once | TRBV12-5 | CASAIQGASRPPLHF
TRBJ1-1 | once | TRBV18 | CASSRGGGSNTEAFF
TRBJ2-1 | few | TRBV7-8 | CASQVGTSFNEQFF
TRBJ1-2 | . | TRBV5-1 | CASSSSQGNYGYTF
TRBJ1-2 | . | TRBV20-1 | CSAPSTGGYTF
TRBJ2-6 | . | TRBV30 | CAWGGTGVGANVLTF
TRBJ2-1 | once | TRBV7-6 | CASRLIAGEAYNEQFF
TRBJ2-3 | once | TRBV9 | CASSQLTTDTQYF
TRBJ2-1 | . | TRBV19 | CASRTGGWSNEQFF
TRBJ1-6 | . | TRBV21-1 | CASRDPLHF
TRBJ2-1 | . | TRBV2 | CAGRAMRGGNNEQFF
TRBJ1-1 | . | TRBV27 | CASRIRVGTEAFF
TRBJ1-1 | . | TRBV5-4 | CASSLEVRGNTEAFF
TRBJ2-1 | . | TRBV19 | CASSQRDRVGNEQFF
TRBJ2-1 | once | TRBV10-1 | CASSDLAAPYNEQFF
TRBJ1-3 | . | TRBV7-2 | CASSLGAGGGNTIYF
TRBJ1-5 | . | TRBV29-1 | CSVGRGEHSNQPQHF
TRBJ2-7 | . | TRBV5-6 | CASSLGPEQYF
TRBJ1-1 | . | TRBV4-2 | CASSQDLETEAFF
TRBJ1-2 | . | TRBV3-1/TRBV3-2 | CASSQERMQEGLSNYGYTF
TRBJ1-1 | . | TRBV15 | CATSRESSGGHRTLTEAFF
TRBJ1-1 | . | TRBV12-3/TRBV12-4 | CASSLRVNTEAFF